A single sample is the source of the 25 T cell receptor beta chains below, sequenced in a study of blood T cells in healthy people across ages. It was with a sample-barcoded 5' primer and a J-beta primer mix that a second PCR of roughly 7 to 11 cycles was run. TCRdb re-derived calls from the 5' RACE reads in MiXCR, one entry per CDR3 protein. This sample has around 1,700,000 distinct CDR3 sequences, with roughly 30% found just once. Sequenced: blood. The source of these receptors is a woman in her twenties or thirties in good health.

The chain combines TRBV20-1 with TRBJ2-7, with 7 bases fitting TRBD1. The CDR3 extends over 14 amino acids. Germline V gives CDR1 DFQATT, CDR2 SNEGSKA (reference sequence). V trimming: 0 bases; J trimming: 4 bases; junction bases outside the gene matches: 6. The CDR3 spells CSARDSHRGYEQYF. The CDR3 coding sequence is TGCAGTGCTAGAGATTCGCACAGGGGTTACGAGCAGTACTTC.

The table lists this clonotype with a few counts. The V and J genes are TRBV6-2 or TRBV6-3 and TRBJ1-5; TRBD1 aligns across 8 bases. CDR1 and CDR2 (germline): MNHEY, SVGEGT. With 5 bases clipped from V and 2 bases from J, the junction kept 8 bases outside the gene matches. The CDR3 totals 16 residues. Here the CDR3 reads CASSLHLTGGNQPQHF. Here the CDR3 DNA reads TGTGCCAGCAGTCTACACCTGACAGGGGGCAATCAGCCCCAGCATTTT.

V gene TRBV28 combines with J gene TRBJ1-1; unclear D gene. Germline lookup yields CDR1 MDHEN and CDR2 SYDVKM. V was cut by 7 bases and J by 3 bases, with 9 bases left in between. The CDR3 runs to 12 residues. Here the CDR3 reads CASMREYTEAFF. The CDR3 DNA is TGTGCCAGCATGAGGGAGTACACTGAAGCTTTCTTT.

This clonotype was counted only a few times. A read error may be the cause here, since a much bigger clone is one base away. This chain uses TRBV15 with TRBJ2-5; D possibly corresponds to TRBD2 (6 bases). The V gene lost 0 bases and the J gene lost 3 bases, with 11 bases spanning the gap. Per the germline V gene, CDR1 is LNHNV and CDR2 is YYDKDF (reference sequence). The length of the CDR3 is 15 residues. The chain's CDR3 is CATSREAGWEETQYF. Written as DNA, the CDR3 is TGTGCCACCAGCAGAGAGGCGGGGTGGGAAGAGACCCAGTACTTC.

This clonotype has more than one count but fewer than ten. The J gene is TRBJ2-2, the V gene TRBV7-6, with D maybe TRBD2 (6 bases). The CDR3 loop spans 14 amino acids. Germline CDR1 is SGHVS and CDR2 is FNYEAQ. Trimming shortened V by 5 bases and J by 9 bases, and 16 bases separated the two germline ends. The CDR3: CASSTGPGDWELFF. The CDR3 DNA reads TGTGCCAGCAGCACCGGGCCGGGGGACTGGGAGCTGTTTTTT.

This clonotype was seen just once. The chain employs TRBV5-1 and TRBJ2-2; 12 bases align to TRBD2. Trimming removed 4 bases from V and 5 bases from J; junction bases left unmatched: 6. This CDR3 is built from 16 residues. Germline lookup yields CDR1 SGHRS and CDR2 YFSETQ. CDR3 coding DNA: TGCGCCAGCAGCCGGCTGACTAGCGGGAGAACCGGGGAGCTGTTTTTT. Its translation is CASSRLTSGRTGELFF.

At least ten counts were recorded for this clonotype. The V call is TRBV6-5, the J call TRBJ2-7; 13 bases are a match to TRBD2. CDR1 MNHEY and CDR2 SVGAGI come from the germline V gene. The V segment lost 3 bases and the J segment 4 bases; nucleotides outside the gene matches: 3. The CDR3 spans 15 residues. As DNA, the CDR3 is TGTGCCAGCAGTTATACACTAGCGGGGGGGTACGAGCAGTACTTC. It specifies CASSYTLAGGYEQYF.

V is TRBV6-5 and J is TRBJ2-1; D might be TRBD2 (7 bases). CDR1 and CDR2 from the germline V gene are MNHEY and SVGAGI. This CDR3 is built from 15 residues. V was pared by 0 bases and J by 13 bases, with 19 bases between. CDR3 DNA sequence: TGTGCCAGCAGTTACTCCGGGACTACCCAGGGGACCCAGTTCTTC. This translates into CASSYSGTTQGTQFF.

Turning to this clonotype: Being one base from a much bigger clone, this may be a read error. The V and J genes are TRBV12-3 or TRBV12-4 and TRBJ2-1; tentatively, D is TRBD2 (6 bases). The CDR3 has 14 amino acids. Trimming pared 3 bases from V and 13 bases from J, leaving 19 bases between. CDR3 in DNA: TGTGCCAGCAGTTTCTCCGGGACTGAGAGGTCCCAGTTCTTC. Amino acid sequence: CASSFSGTERSQFF.

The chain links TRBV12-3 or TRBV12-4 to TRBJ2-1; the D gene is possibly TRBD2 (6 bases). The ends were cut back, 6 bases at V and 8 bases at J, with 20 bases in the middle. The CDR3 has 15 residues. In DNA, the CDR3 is TGTGCCAGCAGCCGCCGTGTTAGCGGACACGATGAGCAGTTCTTC. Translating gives CASSRRVSGHDEQFF.

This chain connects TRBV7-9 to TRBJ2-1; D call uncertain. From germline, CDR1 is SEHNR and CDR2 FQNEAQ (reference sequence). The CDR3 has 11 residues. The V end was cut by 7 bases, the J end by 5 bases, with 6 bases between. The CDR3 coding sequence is TGTGCCAGCACAGATAACAATGAGCAGTTCTTC. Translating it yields CASTDNNEQFF.

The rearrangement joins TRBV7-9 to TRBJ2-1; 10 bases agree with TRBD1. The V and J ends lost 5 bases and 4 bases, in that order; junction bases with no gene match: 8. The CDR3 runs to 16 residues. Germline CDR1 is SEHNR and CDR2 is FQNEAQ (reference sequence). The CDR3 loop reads CASSAMTGGAYNEQFF. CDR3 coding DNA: TGTGCCAGCAGCGCCATGACAGGGGGCGCGTACAATGAGCAGTTCTTC.

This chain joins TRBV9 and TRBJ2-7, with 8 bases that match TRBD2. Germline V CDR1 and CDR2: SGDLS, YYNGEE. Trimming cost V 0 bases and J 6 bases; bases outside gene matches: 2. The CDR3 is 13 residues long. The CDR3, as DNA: TGTGCCAGCAGCGTAGAACTAGCGGCCGAGCAGTACTTC. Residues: CASSVELAAEQYF.

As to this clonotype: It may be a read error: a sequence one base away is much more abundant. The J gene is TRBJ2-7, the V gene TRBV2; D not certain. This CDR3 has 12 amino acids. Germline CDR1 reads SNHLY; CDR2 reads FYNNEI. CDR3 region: CASTTLSCEQYF. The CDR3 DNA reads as TGTGCCAGCACAACCCTTTCCTGCGAGCAGTACTTC.

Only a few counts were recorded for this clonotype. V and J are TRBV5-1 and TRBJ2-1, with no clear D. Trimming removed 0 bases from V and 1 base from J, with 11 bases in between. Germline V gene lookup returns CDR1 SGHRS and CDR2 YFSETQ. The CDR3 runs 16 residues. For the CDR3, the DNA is TGCGCCAGCAGCTTGGATGGGGATGGGTCCTACAATGAGCAGTTCTTC. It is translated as CASSLDGDGSYNEQFF. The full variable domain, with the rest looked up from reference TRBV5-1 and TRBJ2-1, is KAGVTQTPRYLIKTRGQQVTLSCSPISGHRSVSWYQQTPGQGLQFLFEYFSETQRNKGNFPGRFSGRQFSNSRSEMNVSTLELGDSALYLCASSLDGDGSYNEQFFGPGTRLTVL.

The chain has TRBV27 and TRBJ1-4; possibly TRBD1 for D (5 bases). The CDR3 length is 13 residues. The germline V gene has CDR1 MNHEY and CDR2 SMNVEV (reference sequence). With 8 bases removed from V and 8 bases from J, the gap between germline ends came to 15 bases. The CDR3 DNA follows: TGTGCCAGCGCCGGACCGCGGGGCGAAAAACTGTTTTTT. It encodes CASAGPRGEKLFF.

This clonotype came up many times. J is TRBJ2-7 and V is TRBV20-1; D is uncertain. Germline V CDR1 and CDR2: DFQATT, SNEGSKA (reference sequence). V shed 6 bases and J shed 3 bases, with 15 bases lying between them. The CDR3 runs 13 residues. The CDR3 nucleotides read TGCAGTGCGAGTCAGCCGTTCCTCTACGAGCAGTACTTC. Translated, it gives CSASQPFLYEQYF.

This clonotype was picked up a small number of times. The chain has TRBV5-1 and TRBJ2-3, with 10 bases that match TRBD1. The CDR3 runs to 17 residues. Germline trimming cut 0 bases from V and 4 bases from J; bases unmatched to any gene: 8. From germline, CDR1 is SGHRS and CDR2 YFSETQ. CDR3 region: CASSLGQGAANADTQYF. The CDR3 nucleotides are TGCGCCAGCAGCTTGGGACAGGGGGCAGCGAACGCAGATACGCAGTATTTT. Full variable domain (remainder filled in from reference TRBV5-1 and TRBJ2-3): KAGVTQTPRYLIKTRGQQVTLSCSPISGHRSVSWYQQTPGQGLQFLFEYFSETQRNKGNFPGRFSGRQFSNSRSEMNVSTLELGDSALYLCASSLGQGAANADTQYFGPGTRLTVL.

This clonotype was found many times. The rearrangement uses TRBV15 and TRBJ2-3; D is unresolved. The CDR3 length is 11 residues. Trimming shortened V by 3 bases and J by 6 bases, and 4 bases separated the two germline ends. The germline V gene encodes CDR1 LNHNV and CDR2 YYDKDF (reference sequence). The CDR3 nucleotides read TGTGCCACCAGCAGGGATGATACGCAGTATTTT. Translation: CATSRDDTQYF.

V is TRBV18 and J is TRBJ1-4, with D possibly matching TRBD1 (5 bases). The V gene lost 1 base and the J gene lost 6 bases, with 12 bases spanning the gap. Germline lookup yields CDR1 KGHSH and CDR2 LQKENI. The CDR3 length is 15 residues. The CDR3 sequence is CASSPQTEGDEKLFF. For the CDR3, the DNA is TGTGCCAGCTCACCACAGACCGAAGGGGATGAAAAACTGTTTTTT.

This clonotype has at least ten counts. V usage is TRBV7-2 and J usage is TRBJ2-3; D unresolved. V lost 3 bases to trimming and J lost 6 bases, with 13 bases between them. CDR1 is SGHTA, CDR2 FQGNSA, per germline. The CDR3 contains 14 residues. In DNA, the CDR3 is TGTGCCAGCAGCTTGGGCTCTACTGGCGATACGCAGTATTTT. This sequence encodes CASSLGSTGDTQYF.

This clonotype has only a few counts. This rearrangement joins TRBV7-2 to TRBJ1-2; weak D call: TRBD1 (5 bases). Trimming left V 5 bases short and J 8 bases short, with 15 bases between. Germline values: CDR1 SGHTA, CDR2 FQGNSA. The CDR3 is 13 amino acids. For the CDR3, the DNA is TGTGCCAGCAGCCCGGAGGGGATGAGGGGCTACACCTTC. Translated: CASSPEGMRGYTF.

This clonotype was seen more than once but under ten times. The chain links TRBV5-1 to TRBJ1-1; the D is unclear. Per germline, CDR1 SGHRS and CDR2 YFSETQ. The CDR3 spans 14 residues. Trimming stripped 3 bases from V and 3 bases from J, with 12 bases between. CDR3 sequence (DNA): TGCGCCAGCAGCTCGTCACCCGAAGACACTGAAGCTTTCTTT. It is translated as CASSSSPEDTEAFF.

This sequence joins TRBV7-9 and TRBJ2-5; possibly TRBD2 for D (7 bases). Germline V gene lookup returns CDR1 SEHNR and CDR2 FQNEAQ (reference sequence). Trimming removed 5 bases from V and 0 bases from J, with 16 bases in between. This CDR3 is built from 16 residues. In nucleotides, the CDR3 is TGTGCCAGCAGCCAAGGGGGGGCAAGGTACCAAGAGACCCAGTACTTC. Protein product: CASSQGGARYQETQYF.

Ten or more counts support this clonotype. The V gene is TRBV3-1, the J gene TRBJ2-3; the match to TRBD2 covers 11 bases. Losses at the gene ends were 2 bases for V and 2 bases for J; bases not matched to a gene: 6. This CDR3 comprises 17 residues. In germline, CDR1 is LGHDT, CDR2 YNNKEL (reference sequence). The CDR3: CASSQPSGGPFTDTQYF. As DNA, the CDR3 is TGTGCCAGCAGCCAACCTAGCGGGGGGCCCTTCACAGATACGCAGTATTTT.